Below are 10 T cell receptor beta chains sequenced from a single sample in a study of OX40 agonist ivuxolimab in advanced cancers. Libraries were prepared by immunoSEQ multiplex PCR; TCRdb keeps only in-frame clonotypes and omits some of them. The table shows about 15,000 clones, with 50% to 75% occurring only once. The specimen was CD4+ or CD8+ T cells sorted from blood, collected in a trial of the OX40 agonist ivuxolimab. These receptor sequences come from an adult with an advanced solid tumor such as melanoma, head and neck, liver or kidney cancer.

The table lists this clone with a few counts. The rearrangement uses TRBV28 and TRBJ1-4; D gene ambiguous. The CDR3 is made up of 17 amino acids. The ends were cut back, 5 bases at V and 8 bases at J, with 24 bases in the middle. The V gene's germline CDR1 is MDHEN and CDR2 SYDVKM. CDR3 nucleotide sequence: TGTGCCAGCAGTCTATTGACGGACGGGTTCCTAAGGGAAAAACTGTTTTTT. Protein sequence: CASSLLTDGFLREKLFF.

CDR3 sequence reads: CSVGGDTQYF. CDR3 bases: TGCAGCGTTGGGGGGGATACGCAGTATTTT. The chain uses TRBV29-1 and TRBJ2-3; TRBD1 or TRBD2 may be the D gene (5 bases each). V was clipped by 4 bases and J by 6 bases, with 5 bases between them. This CDR3 spans 10 amino acids. Germline loops: CDR1 SQVTM, CDR2 ANQGSEA.

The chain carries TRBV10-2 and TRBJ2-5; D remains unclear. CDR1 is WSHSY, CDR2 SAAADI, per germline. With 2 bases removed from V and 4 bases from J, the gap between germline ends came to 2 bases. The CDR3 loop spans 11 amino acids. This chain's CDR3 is CASSELETQYF. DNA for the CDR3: TGCGCCAGCAGTGAGCTAGAGACCCAGTACTTC.

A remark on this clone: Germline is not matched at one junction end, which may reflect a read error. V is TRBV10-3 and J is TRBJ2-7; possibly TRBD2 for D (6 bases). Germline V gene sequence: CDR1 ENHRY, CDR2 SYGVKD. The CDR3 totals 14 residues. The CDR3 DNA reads TGTGCCAGCAGTGTTGGAGGAGGGGTCTACGAGCAGTACTTC. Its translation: CASSVGGGVYEQYF.

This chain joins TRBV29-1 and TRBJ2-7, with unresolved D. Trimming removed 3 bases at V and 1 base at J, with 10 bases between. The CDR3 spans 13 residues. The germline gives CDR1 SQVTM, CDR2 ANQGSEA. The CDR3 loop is CSVEVKRSYEQYF. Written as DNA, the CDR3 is TGCAGCGTTGAGGTCAAGAGGTCCTACGAGCAGTACTTC.

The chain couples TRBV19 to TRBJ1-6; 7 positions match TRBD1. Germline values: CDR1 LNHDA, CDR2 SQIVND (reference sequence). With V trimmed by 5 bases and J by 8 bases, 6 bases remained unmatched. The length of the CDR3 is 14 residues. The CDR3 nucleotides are TGTGCCAGTAGTCCGGGACAGTTACATTCACCCCTCCACTTT. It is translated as CASSPGQLHSPLHF.

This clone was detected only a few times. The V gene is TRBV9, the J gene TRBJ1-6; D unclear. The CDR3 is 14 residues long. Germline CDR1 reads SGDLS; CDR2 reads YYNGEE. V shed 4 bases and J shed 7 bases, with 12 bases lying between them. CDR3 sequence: CASSSGPVNSPLHF. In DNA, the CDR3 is TGTGCCAGCAGCTCTGGGCCAGTAAATTCACCCCTCCACTTT. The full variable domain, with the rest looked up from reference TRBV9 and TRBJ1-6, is DSGVTQTPKHLITATGQRVTLRCSPRSGDLSVYWYQQSLDQGLQFLIQYYNGEERAKGNILERFSAQQFPDLHSELNLSSLELGDSALYFCASSSGPVNSPLHFGNGTRLTVT.

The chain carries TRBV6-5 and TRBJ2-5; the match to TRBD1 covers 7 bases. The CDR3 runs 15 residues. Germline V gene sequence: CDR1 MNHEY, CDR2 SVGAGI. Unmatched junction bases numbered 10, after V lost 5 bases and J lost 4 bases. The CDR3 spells CASSSGQDEVETQYF. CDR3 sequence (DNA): TGTGCCAGCAGTAGCGGACAGGATGAGGTAGAGACCCAGTACTTC.

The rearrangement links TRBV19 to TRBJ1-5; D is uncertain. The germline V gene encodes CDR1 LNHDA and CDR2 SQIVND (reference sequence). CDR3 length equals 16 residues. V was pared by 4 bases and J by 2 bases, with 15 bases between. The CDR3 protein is CASSNYLSAGNQPQHF. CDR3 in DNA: TGTGCCAGTAGTAACTACCTTTCGGCAGGCAATCAGCCCCAGCATTTT.

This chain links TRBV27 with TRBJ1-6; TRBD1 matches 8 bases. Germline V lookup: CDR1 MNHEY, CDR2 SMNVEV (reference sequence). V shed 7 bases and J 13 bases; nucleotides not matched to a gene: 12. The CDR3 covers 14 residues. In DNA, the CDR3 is TGTGCCAGCACCCCGGGGAACAGGGGGTCGCCCCTCCACTTT. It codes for CASTPGNRGSPLHF.